A selection of T cell receptor beta chains follows, all from one sample in a study of blood T cell repertoires in COVID-19. Generated by immunoSEQ multiplex PCR, the TCRdb table keeps only in-frame clones and is missing some. This sample has roughly 100,000 clones; 70% to 85% occur once, and the top ten carry around 15%. Source material: peripheral blood. The receptors here all came from a woman aged 60-75 years with acute or convalescent COVID-19. The conserved cysteine and the conserved F or W are not part of the CDR3 here.

TRBJ2-7	TRBV25-1	ASSGGQGASYEQY
TRBJ2-2	TRBV7-9	ASRETGATGELF
TRBJ1-2	TRBV7-8	ASSPDGGHTNYGYT
TRBJ1-3	TRBV5-6	ASSLGSVGPGNTIY
TRBJ1-2	TRBV5-5	ASSSQGVPDYGYT
TRBJ2-1	TRBV11-2	ASSLRAGDYNEQF
TRBJ1-4	TRBV19	ASSPPGQGGTTNEKLF
TRBJ2-7	TRBV6-5	ASRDTLYSYEQY
TRBJ2-1	TRBV7-9	ASSLELVDNEQF
TRBJ2-7	TRBV19	ASSIAYLGTGAYEQY
TRBJ2-3	TRBV29-1	SVQRADTQY
TRBJ1-1	TRBV5-4	ASSRGQGGNTEAF
TRBJ1-1	TRBV5-1	ASSANRGVDTEAF
TRBJ1-1	TRBV19	ASISRGVVTEAF
TRBJ2-6	TRBV19	ASSIFGSGANVLT
TRBJ1-1	TRBV18	ASSPTFDRDEAF
TRBJ1-2	TRBV19	ASSIAEGSNYGYT
TRBJ2-7	TRBV30	AWSVLARGGEQY
TRBJ1-5	TRBV6-5	ASTATGSNQPQH
TRBJ2-6	TRBV30	AWSVGTGWTSTWSGANVLT
TRBJ1-2	TRBV28	ASSFHQGASYGYT
TRBJ2-3	TRBV19	ASTTGTGAGDTQY
TRBJ1-6	TRBV2	ASTRIGDSPLH
TRBJ2-7	TRBV19	ASTPKTGEYHEQY
TRBJ1-4	TRBV7-9	ASSTGQGVEKLF
TRBJ2-7	TRBV7-2	ASSPTSGVSYEQY
TRBJ2-2	TRBV12-5	ASGLVRETAGELF
TRBJ1-1	TRBV2	ASSEAGTGYTEAF
TRBJ2-1	TRBV18	ASSPRQGDEQF